The rows below give T cell receptor beta chains drawn from one sample of a study of human T cells and chemical hapten exposure. TCRdb called the RACE reads again in MiXCR, with one record for every CDR3 protein. There are about 93,000 distinct CDR3 sequences in the sample; roughly 8% occur only once, and 2.9% lies in the top ten. Input material: whole blood. These receptors were taken from a female donor in good health. Some clones in this sample may be carry-over from other donors' samples. The CDR3 runs from the conserved cysteine through the conserved F or W. The D gene is left open where the match is weak. The size field is filled for only some rows; it gives once, few, many or a size class.

TRBJ2-5 | TRBV2 | . | many | TGTGCCAGCAGTGAATCCCTCCAAGAGACCCAGTACTTC | CASSESLQETQYF
TRBJ1-1 | TRBV20-1 | . | . | TGCAGTGCTAGAGAGTATCTGGGTAGCACTGAAGCTTTCTTT | CSAREYLGSTEAFF
TRBJ1-1 | TRBV6-6 | . | . | TGTGCCAGCAGTTACTTGTTGGGGACTGAAGCTTTCTTT | CASSYLLGTEAFF
TRBJ2-7 | TRBV4-3 | TRBD1 | . | TGCGCCAGCAGCCAAGCGAGGACAGGGGGCCACGAGCAGTACTTC | CASSQARTGGHEQYF
TRBJ2-7 | TRBV29-1 | . | . | TGCAGCGTTGACTCCGGCGACGGGCAGTACTTC | CSVDSGDGQYF
TRBJ2-1 | TRBV24-1 | . | . | TGTGCCACCAGTGATCGAGGGGTCCCTCGCAATGAGCAGTTCTTC | CATSDRGVPRNEQFF
TRBJ2-3 | TRBV5-6 | . | . | TGTGCCAGCAGCTTGTTACCAGGGACGAGGACAGATACGCAGTATTTT | CASSLLPGTRTDTQYF
TRBJ1-5 | TRBV28 | TRBD1 | few | TGTGCCAGCAGTTTCACAGGGGGAAGTTGGCAGCCCCAGCATTTT | CASSFTGGSWQPQHF
TRBJ2-5 | TRBV18 | . | few | TGTGCCAGCTCAAACAACCAAGAGACCCAGTACTTC | CASSNNQETQYF
TRBJ2-7 | TRBV7-9 | TRBD1 | many | TGTGCCAGCAGCCCCGGACAGGGGGTCTACGAGCAGTACTTC | CASSPGQGVYEQYF
TRBJ2-7 | TRBV3-1 | . | few | TGTGCCAGCAGCCAAGAGGGCACCGGAACCTACGAGCAGTACTTC | CASSQEGTGTYEQYF
TRBJ2-3 | TRBV9 | TRBD2 | . | TGTGCCAGCAGCGTAGGAGCGGGAGTCCGCACAGATACGCAGTATTTT | CASSVGAGVRTDTQYF
TRBJ2-7 | TRBV30 | TRBD2 | many | TGTGCCTGGAGCGGGACTAGCGGGACCTCCTACGAGCAGTACTTC | CAWSGTSGTSYEQYF
TRBJ2-1 | TRBV28 | . | many | TGTGCCAGCATAAAAAGACCGGTCAGCTCCTACAATGAGCAGTTCTTC | CASIKRPVSSYNEQFF
TRBJ1-5 | TRBV20-1 | . | . | TGCAGTGCTAGAGAAGGGCACCTGAATCAGCCCCAGCATTTT | CSAREGHLNQPQHF
TRBJ2-3 | TRBV29-1 | TRBD2 | many | TGCAGCGTTGGTCGGACTAGCGCGACAGATACGCAGTATTTT | CSVGRTSATDTQYF
TRBJ2-1 | TRBV6-1 | TRBD2 | many | TGTGCCAGCAGTGCGGGACTAGCGGGAGTCAATGAGCAGTTCTTC | CASSAGLAGVNEQFF
TRBJ1-2 | TRBV7-2 | . | few | TGTGCCAGCAGCTTAGGGGCAGCGTCCTATGGCTACACCTTC | CASSLGAASYGYTF
TRBJ1-5 | TRBV18 | . | few | TGTGCCAGCTCACCAGGGGTCGGGCAGCCCCAGCATTTT | CASSPGVGQPQHF
TRBJ2-1 | TRBV27 | TRBD2 | few | TGTGCCAGCAGTCTAGCGGTGAACTCCTACAATGAGCAGTTCTTC | CASSLAVNSYNEQFF
TRBJ2-7 | TRBV7-9 | . | . | TGTGCCAGCAGCCTTGCAGGGGTCGGCGAGCAGTACTTC | CASSLAGVGEQYF
TRBJ1-1 | TRBV10-3 | . | many | TGTGCCATCAGTGATGCGGGGAATGATGGGGCTTTCTTT | CAISDAGNDGAFF
TRBJ1-5 | TRBV6-1 | . | many | TGTGCCAGCAGGAGAACAGGGTCGGGGCAGCCCCAGCATTTT | CASRRTGSGQPQHF
TRBJ1-5 | TRBV5-6 | . | many | TGTGCCAGCAGCTTGGAAGTGTCACCAGCTTTCAATCAGCCCCAGCATTTT | CASSLEVSPAFNQPQHF
TRBJ2-2 | TRBV27 | TRBD2 | . | TGTGCCAGCAGGCAGCTAGCGGGAGTTAGTACCGGGGAGCTGTTTTTT | CASRQLAGVSTGELFF
TRBJ2-1 | TRBV28 | . | . | TGTGCCAGCAGTTCATACAGCCCGAGCTCCTACAATGAGCAGTTCTTC | CASSSYSPSSYNEQFF
TRBJ2-1 | TRBV28 | TRBD1 | . | TGTGCCAGCAGCCTTCCATCCGGACAGGGGGTCAGTGAGCAGTTCTTC | CASSLPSGQGVSEQFF
TRBJ1-5 | TRBV10-2 | . | . | TGCGCCAGCAGTGAGTCGATAGGGCAGCCCCAGCATTTT | CASSESIGQPQHF
TRBJ2-6 | TRBV4-2 | . | . | TGTGCCAGCAGCCAAGGAGCATCGGCTGGGGCCAACGTCCTGACTTTC | CASSQGASAGANVLTF
TRBJ2-7 | TRBV12-3/TRBV12-4 | . | few | TGTGCCAGCAGTTTATCTGGGTACGAGCAGTACTTC | CASSLSGYEQYF
TRBJ2-1 | TRBV6-1 | . | . | TGTGCCAGCAGTGTAATTGACTCTAGCTCCTACAATGAGCAGTTCTTC | CASSVIDSSSYNEQFF
TRBJ1-2 | TRBV14 | . | few | TGTGCCAGCAGCCAAGTAACGGCTAACTATGGCTACACCTTC | CASSQVTANYGYTF
TRBJ1-2 | TRBV4-2 | . | many | TGTGCCAGCAACCCTACAGGGCGAGATGGCTACACCTTC | CASNPTGRDGYTF
TRBJ1-2 | TRBV7-9 | TRBD1 | few | TGTGCCAGCAGCCCGGGACAGGGTGACTATGGCTACACCTTC | CASSPGQGDYGYTF
TRBJ2-5 | TRBV29-1 | . | few | TGCAGCGTTGAGCGGGAAACGGGGAGGTTGACCCAGTACTTC | CSVERETGRLTQYF
TRBJ2-7 | TRBV6-1 | TRBD2 | few | TGTGCCAGCAGTGACCGGGACTACTCCGTGTTCTACGAGCAGTACTTC | CASSDRDYSVFYEQYF
TRBJ1-2 | TRBV1 | . | . | TGCACTACAGAGGAGGATGGCTACACCTTC | CTTEEDGYTF
TRBJ1-2 | TRBV28 | . | . | TGTGCCAGCAGTCCCCGTTGGGGAGGTGGCTACACCTTC | CASSPRWGGGYTF
TRBJ2-7 | TRBV28 | . | few | TGTGCCAGCAGACCACCCGGCTACGAGCAGTACTTC | CASRPPGYEQYF
TRBJ2-1 | TRBV7-9 | TRBD2 | many | TGTGCCAGCAGGGCAAAAGCGGGAGGCCCCTACAATGAGCAGTTCTTC | CASRAKAGGPYNEQFF
TRBJ2-2 | TRBV28 | TRBD2 | . | TGTGCCAGCAGTTTAGGTGGACTAGCGGGAGCATCCGGGGAGCTGTTTTTT | CASSLGGLAGASGELFF
TRBJ2-3 | TRBV5-1 | TRBD1 | many | TGCGCCAGCAGCATTGCCGGGACAGATAATACGCAGTATTTT | CASSIAGTDNTQYF
TRBJ2-1 | TRBV24-1 | . | many | TGTGCCACCTCGGGGCTAGGGGGTTACAATGAGCAGTTCTTC | CATSGLGGYNEQFF
TRBJ2-5 | TRBV2 | TRBD1 | . | TGTGCCAGCAGCGGACAGGTGTTGGGGACCCAGTACTTC | CASSGQVLGTQYF
TRBJ1-1 | TRBV5-1 | TRBD1 | . | TGCGCCAACAGCTTCGGACAGGGAACAGGCACTGAAGCTTTCTTT | CANSFGQGTGTEAFF
TRBJ2-1 | TRBV6-1 | . | . | TGTGCCAGCAGTGAAGTGGGGACCAAGCAGTTCTTC | CASSEVGTKQFF
TRBJ2-7 | TRBV28 | . | few | TGTGCCAGCAGTTTAAAAGTCACAGCCCAGAACTTC | CASSLKVTAQNF
TRBJ2-3 | TRBV7-6 | . | few | TGTGCCAGCAGCTCAAAGGAGGGAGATACGCAGTATTTT | CASSSKEGDTQYF
TRBJ1-1 | TRBV3-1 | . | few | TGTGCCAGCAGCCAAGTTTTACTTAACACTGAAGCTTTCTTT | CASSQVLLNTEAFF
TRBJ2-3 | TRBV11-1 | . | . | TGTGCCAGCAGCTTTGAATTAACAGATACGCAGTATTTT | CASSFELTDTQYF
TRBJ2-1 | TRBV30 | TRBD2 | few | TGTGCCTGGAGTACCGGGACTAGCGCGAGCTCCTACAATGAGCAGTTCTTC | CAWSTGTSASSYNEQFF
TRBJ2-6 | TRBV12-3/TRBV12-4 | . | many | TGTGCCAGCAGTTTAAAGTCTCTTCATGGGGCCAACGTCCTGACTTTC | CASSLKSLHGANVLTF
TRBJ2-1 | TRBV29-1 | TRBD2 | . | TGCAGCGTCCTAGCGGGAGTAAATGAGCAGTTCTTC | CSVLAGVNEQFF
TRBJ2-3 | TRBV6-2/TRBV6-3 | TRBD2 | . | TGTGCCAGCAGCCATCCTGGACTAGCGGGCTCAGATACGCAGTATTTT | CASSHPGLAGSDTQYF
TRBJ2-7 | TRBV29-1 | . | many | TGCAGCGTTGAAGGGCAGGCTGGCGAGCAGTACTTC | CSVEGQAGEQYF
TRBJ2-5 | TRBV12-3/TRBV12-4 | . | many | TGTGCCAGCAGTTTAGGGGGAGCGGAAGAGACCCAGTACTTC | CASSLGGAEETQYF
TRBJ2-4 | TRBV19 | TRBD1 | few | TGTGCCAGTAGTTCGGACAGGTTCCGACAGTACTTC | CASSSDRFRQYF
TRBJ2-2 | TRBV2 | . | . | TGTGCCAGCAGTGAAGGGTGGAAAACGACCGGAACCGGGGAGCTGTTTTTT | CASSEGWKTTGTGELFF
TRBJ2-7 | TRBV20-1 | TRBD1 | . | TGCAGTGCTTCCCGGCCGGGACAGGACTCCTACGAGCAGTACTTC | CSASRPGQDSYEQYF